This T cell receptor beta chain was retrieved from a study of CD8 T cells in ankylosing spondylitis. Findings and limits, study-wide: There was reportedly significant enrichment of clones that were disease-linked in matched ankylosing spondylitis synovial fluid. Disease-linked clones had a CD8+ phenotype and relatively low frequency in peripheral blood. One TCR beta motif, made up of roughly eight highly homologous variants, appeared characteristic of ankylosing spondylitis blood.

This clonotype was observed a single time. The antigen is unknown. TCRdb analysed the 5' RACE reads with MiXCR anew, one entry per CDR3 protein. The top ten clones hold 4.5% to 6% of a sample with about 140,000 distinct CDR3 sequences, roughly 30% of them seen once. The CDR3 consists of 12 residues. V lost 5 bases, J lost 4 bases, and 9 bases lay in between. CDR1 is SGHRS, CDR2 YFSETQ, per germline. This sequence joins TRBV5-1 and TRBJ2-5; D not certain. The sequence was collected from a male donor with ankylosing spondylitis. Sample: synovial fluid, either unsorted or a sorted T cell fraction (not recorded which). The CDR3 sequence is CASSVDGETQYF. The CDR3 DNA is TGCGCCAGCAGTGTAGACGGAGAGACCCAGTACTTC.